This record concerns one TCR beta chain sequence. The source of the sample is a study of blood T cell repertoires in COVID-19. Across the study: The cDNA or gDNA used as material had been derived from T cells, B-cell-depleted T cells, or PBMCs.

V was cut by 6 bases and J by 0 bases, with 12 bases left in between. CDR1 and CDR2 (germline): SGHRS, YFSETQ. This CDR3 region has 14 residues. In the source study's methods: Nucleated cell number was recorded as an estimate derived from reference gene primer amplification. Profiling relied on immunoSEQ multiplex PCR, and the TCRdb table lists in-frame clones only, not all of them. Clone size and the V and J calls come from that table; the DNA yielded D and trimming. The data show roughly 40,000 clones, about 88% seen once. The J gene is TRBJ2-5, the V gene TRBV5-1; D unresolved. This clonotype was obtained from a human donor in a cohort sampled during active COVID-19. Sequencing input: peripheral blood. The CDR3 bases are TGCGCCAGCACTCCCGATACTGACCAAGAGACCCAGTACTTC. It yields the protein CASTPDTDQETQYF.